These 16 T cell receptor beta chains came from one sample sequenced in a study of T cells after yellow fever vaccination. Each CDR3 protein is one row after TCRdb ran MiXCR on the 5' RACE reads. The sample lists 300,000 to 350,000 distinct CDR3 sequences, approximately 4% occurring once. The specimen was PBMCs, collected 15 days after the yellow fever booster vaccination. The receptor set was obtained from a man between 18 and 29 years old who received the YFV17D yellow fever vaccine.

This clonotype was observed at least ten times. The DNA of the CDR3 is TGTGCCAGCAGCTTAGGAGGTAGCGGGGGGCAAGAGACCCAGTACTTC. Amino acid sequence: CASSLGGSGGQETQYF. The rearrangement uses TRBV7-7 and TRBJ2-5, with 10 bases identical to TRBD2. The length of the CDR3 is 16 residues. V lost 1 base, J lost 2 bases, and 4 bases stayed unmatched. CDR1 SSHAT and CDR2 FNYEAQ come from the germline V gene (reference sequence).

The sample holds many counts of this clonotype. The chain recombines TRBV9 with TRBJ2-1; 9 nucleotides match TRBD2. Germline trimming cut 0 bases from V and 4 bases from J; bases unmatched to any gene: 2. This CDR3 region has 15 residues. Germline CDR1 reads SGDLS; CDR2 reads YYNGEE. As DNA, the CDR3 is TGTGCCAGCAGCGTAGGTAGCGGGGGATACAATGAGCAGTTCTTC. Protein product: CASSVGSGGYNEQFF.

The J gene is TRBJ2-5, the V gene TRBV15, with TRBD2 as a possible D gene (5 bases). Germline-derived CDR1 and CDR2 are LNHNV and YYDKDF (reference sequence). Trimming stripped 1 base from V and 3 bases from J, with 6 bases between. CDR3 length: 13 amino acids. As DNA, the CDR3 is TGTGCCACCAGCAGAGGGACTGAAGAGACCCAGTACTTC. Protein product: CATSRGTEETQYF.

At least ten counts were recorded for this clonotype. The rearrangement links TRBV12-3 or TRBV12-4 to TRBJ1-4; 7 positions agree with TRBD1. V shed 6 bases and J 2 bases; nucleotides not matched to a gene: 3. The CDR3 loop spans 14 amino acids. The CDR3: CASSQGQTNEKLFF. Here the CDR3 DNA reads TGTGCCAGCAGCCAGGGACAGACTAATGAAAAACTGTTTTTT.

This clonotype was observed many times. This chain joins TRBV20-1 and TRBJ1-1; 8 positions match TRBD1. This CDR3 contains 15 residues. V dropped 6 bases and J dropped 1; count of bases not matched to a gene: 10. The germline gives CDR1 DFQATT, CDR2 SNEGSKA (reference sequence). This CDR3 reads CSAPTAGGRNTEAFF. For the CDR3, the DNA is TGCAGTGCCCCTACGGCAGGGGGCCGGAACACTGAAGCTTTCTTT.

This clonotype was seen a few times. The chain links TRBV18 to TRBJ1-2; D is possibly TRBD1 (5 bases). Trimming removed 4 bases at V and 3 bases at J, with 12 bases between. Looked up from germline, CDR1 is KGHSH and CDR2 is LQKENI. This CDR3 spans 14 amino acids. CDR3 DNA: TGTGCCAGCTCACTTAGGGACGAATACTATGGCTACACCTTC. Translated, it gives CASSLRDEYYGYTF.

The sample holds many counts of this clonotype. This chain uses TRBV7-2 with TRBJ2-3; TRBD2 matches 16 bases. J gave up 5 bases and V 1 base, and 6 bases lay outside the gene matches. This CDR3 has 18 residues. Germline lookup yields CDR1 SGHTA and CDR2 FQGNSA. The CDR3 DNA is TGTGCCAGCAGCTTAGTTGGGACTAGCGGGGGGGCCGGAGATACGCAGTATTTT. Protein: CASSLVGTSGGAGDTQYF.

A few counts support this clonotype. This sequence joins TRBV24-1 and TRBJ2-3; 10 bases map to TRBD2. V was clipped by 3 bases and J by 2 bases; unmatched bases: 4. Germline CDR1 reads KGHDR; CDR2 reads SFDVKD. CDR3 length: 16 residues. In DNA form, the CDR3 reads TGTGCCACCAGTGATCCACTAGCGGGGTACACAGATACGCAGTATTTT. Translated: CATSDPLAGYTDTQYF.

This clonotype was seen more than once but under ten times. The chain carries TRBV6-6 and TRBJ2-4; a possible D gene is TRBD1 (6 bases). This CDR3 spans 18 amino acids. Germline V lookup: CDR1 MNHNY, CDR2 SVGAGI (reference sequence). Trimming removed 6 bases at V and 3 bases at J, with 24 bases between. CDR3 in DNA: TGTGCCAGCAGCCCCCACCCCGGACAGATTTCTCACAAAAACATTCAGTACTTC. As protein: CASSPHPGQISHKNIQYF.

There are a few counts of this clonotype. The chain employs TRBV5-1 and TRBJ2-1; D is unresolved. The V end was cut by 0 bases, the J end by 0 bases, with 10 bases between. The CDR3 spans 16 residues. CDR1 is SGHRS and CDR2 is YFSETQ in the germline V gene. CDR3 residues: CASSLEVPISYNEQFF. Here the CDR3 DNA reads TGCGCCAGCAGCTTGGAAGTCCCTATCTCCTACAATGAGCAGTTCTTC.

This clonotype occurred many times. This rearrangement joins TRBV7-2 to TRBJ2-3; the match to TRBD2 covers 13 bases. Germline loops: CDR1 SGHTA, CDR2 FQGNSA. With 2 bases clipped from V and 4 bases from J, the junction kept 3 bases outside the gene matches. The CDR3 contains 16 residues. This CDR3 is CASSLRLAGGSDTQYF. CDR3 nucleotide sequence: TGTGCCAGCAGCTTAAGACTAGCGGGGGGTTCAGATACGCAGTATTTT.

V and J are TRBV20-1 and TRBJ1-5, with 8 bases that match TRBD1. This CDR3 region has 15 residues. Germline loops: CDR1 DFQATT, CDR2 SNEGSKA (reference sequence). Trimming took 4 bases from V and 5 from J; bases not matched to a gene: 10. The CDR3 bases are TGCAGTGCTACCGACCCCCCAGGGGGCGATCAGCCCCAGCATTTT. Translation gives CSATDPPGGDQPQHF.

This clonotype was recorded at least ten times. The V call is TRBV5-6, the J call TRBJ1-1; the D gene is possibly TRBD1 (5 bases). Germline CDR1 reads SGHDT; CDR2 reads YYEEEE. V dropped 5 bases and J dropped 4 bases, with 12 bases sitting between them. This CDR3 is 13 amino acids long. The CDR3 region is CASSQGPGTEAFF. CDR3 sequence (DNA): TGTGCCAGCAGTCAGGGTCCGGGCACTGAAGCTTTCTTT.

This clonotype appeared a few times. V gene TRBV5-6 combines with J gene TRBJ2-1; D unresolved. V was clipped by 4 bases and J by 11 bases, with 10 bases between them. Per the germline V gene, CDR1 is SGHDT and CDR2 is YYEEEE. The CDR3 extends over 11 amino acids. CDR3 in amino acids: CASSLGEKQFF. CDR3 coding DNA: TGTGCCAGCAGCCTGGGTGAGAAGCAGTTCTTC.

This clonotype appeared many times. V usage is TRBV6-6 and J usage is TRBJ1-5; D unresolved. The germline CDR1 and CDR2 sequences are MNHNY and SVGAGI (reference sequence). Trimming left V 0 bases short and J 5 bases short, with 8 bases between. CDR3 length equals 14 residues. For the CDR3, the DNA is TGTGCCAGCAGTTACTCGATAATGGATCAGCCCCAGCATTTT. This sequence encodes CASSYSIMDQPQHF.

In its sample, this clonotype was seen many times. This sequence may be a read error, since a much larger clone differs from it by one base. This chain uses TRBV6-1 with TRBJ2-3, with 12 bases fitting TRBD2. CDR3 size: 15 residues. V gave up 3 bases and J gave up 4 bases; unmatched junction bases: 2. The V gene's germline CDR1 is MNHNS and CDR2 SASEGT. CDR3 DNA: TGTGCCAGCAGTGATCTAGCGGGGGGGCCAGATACGCAGTATTTT. Its protein is CASSDLAGGPDTQYF.